The 20 T cell receptor beta chains given below trace back to one sample, sequenced in a study of identical twins. MiXCR was run by TCRdb on the 5' RACE reads, yielding one entry per CDR3 protein. The sample lists 450,000 to 600,000 distinct CDR3 sequences, about 20% occurring once. The sample was also reused in another study, on yellow fever vaccine responses in identical twins.

The sample taken for sequencing was CD4+ T cells sorted from blood. The origin of the receptors is a woman aged 18-29 years in good health.

V is TRBV12-3 or TRBV12-4 and J is TRBJ2-4; 9 positions agree with TRBD1. J was trimmed by 0 bases and V by 6 bases; bases with no gene match: 6. The CDR3 extends over 16 amino acids. For the CDR3, the DNA is TGTGCCAGCAGGAGGGGACAGGGTTTAGCCAAAAACATTCAGTACTTC. This sequence encodes CASRRGQGLAKNIQYF.

This clonotype was seen a few times. The V gene is TRBV5-1, the J gene TRBJ2-7, with TRBD1 identical over 8 bases. Trimming at V came to 5 bases and at J to 3 bases, leaving 1 base not matched to a gene. CDR3 length: 12 amino acids. CDR1 is SGHRS, CDR2 YFSETQ, per germline. CDR3 sequence reads: CASRQGGYEQYF. CDR3 sequence (DNA): TGCGCCAGCAGACAGGGGGGCTACGAGCAGTACTTC.

CDR3 sequence: CASSSTEREMHEQYF. CDR3 bases: TGTGCCAGCAGTTCCACCGAGCGGGAGATGCACGAGCAGTACTTC. V and J are TRBV12-3 or TRBV12-4 and TRBJ2-7; TRBD2 agrees at 8 bases. This CDR3 is 15 amino acids long. J lost 5 bases, V lost 4 bases, and 10 bases had no gene match.

With regard to this clonotype: It is unclear where the CDR3 begins or ends on the DNA, so no DNA is shown, and the CDR3 is as TCRdb lists it. V gene TRBV6-5 combines with J gene TRBJ2-1; the DNA was not used to check the table's D call, TRBD2. The CDR3 comprises 16 residues, both ends counted. Germline CDR1 reads MNHEY; CDR2 reads SVGAGI. The CDR3 is CASSTSLAGGNNEQFF.

This clonotype is a singleton in its sample. A junction boundary mismatches the germline segment, possibly from a read error. This chain uses TRBV3-1 with TRBJ2-3; D may be TRBD2 (6 bases). CDR3 length: 15 residues. CDR1 is LGHDT and CDR2 is YNNKEL in the germline V gene (reference sequence). Here the CDR3 DNA reads TGTGCAAGCAGCCACAGCAGCGGGTACACAGATACGCAGTATTTT. Protein product: CASSHSSGYTDTQYF.

This clonotype was seen more than once but under ten times. The chain is built from TRBV24-1 and TRBJ2-4, with 9 bases identical to TRBD2. The ends lost 5 bases at V and 8 bases at J; junction bases unmatched: 6. Germline CDR1 reads KGHDR; CDR2 reads SFDVKD. There are 14 residues in the CDR3. The CDR3 here is CATSGSGRGDIQYF. The CDR3, as DNA: TGTGCCACCAGTGGTAGCGGGAGAGGAGACATTCAGTACTTC.

This clonotype has only a few counts. This chain joins TRBV12-3 or TRBV12-4 and TRBJ2-1; D is uncertain. The CDR3 runs 12 residues. Trimming left V 3 bases short and J 8 bases short, with 8 bases between. The CDR3 reads CASSFTIYEQFF. DNA of the CDR3: TGTGCCAGCAGTTTTACCATTTATGAGCAGTTCTTC.

This clonotype was counted only a few times. The CDR3 spells CASSLGSEYTEAFF. CDR3 nucleotides: TGCGCCAGCAGCCTGGGCAGCGAGTACACTGAAGCTTTCTTT. The rearrangement joins TRBV5-1 to TRBJ1-1, with D unresolved. In germline, CDR1 is SGHRS, CDR2 YFSETQ. V was clipped by 4 bases and J by 3 bases, with 13 bases between them. This CDR3 region has 14 residues. Variable domain in full (rest from reference TRBV5-1 and TRBJ1-1): KAGVTQTPRYLIKTRGQQVTLSCSPISGHRSVSWYQQTPGQGLQFLFEYFSETQRNKGNFPGRFSGRQFSNSRSEMNVSTLELGDSALYLCASSLGSEYTEAFFGQGTRLTVV.

The rearrangement joins TRBV5-1 to TRBJ2-1, with 12 bases fitting TRBD2. V lost 3 bases to trimming and J lost 5 bases; unmatched junction nucleotides: 6. CDR3 size: 16 residues. The germline V gene has CDR1 SGHRS and CDR2 YFSETQ. The CDR3 sequence: CASSSGRTSGNNEQFF. The DNA for the CDR3 is TGCGCCAGCAGCTCGGGCCGGACTAGCGGGAACAATGAGCAGTTCTTC.

The chain uses TRBV19 and TRBJ1-1; D uncertain. The CDR3 is 13 residues long. The V and J ends lost 6 bases and 4 bases respectively, with 12 bases between them. From germline, CDR1 is LNHDA and CDR2 SQIVND (reference sequence). Here the CDR3 reads CASSGQLGTEAFF. CDR3 DNA sequence: TGTGCCAGTAGCGGCCAGCTGGGCACTGAAGCTTTCTTT.

This chain joins TRBV10-2 and TRBJ2-6, with D maybe TRBD1 (6 bases). This CDR3 region has 14 residues. V dropped 6 bases and J dropped 3 bases, with 9 bases sitting between them. CDR1 is WSHSY, CDR2 SAAADI, per germline. This CDR3 reads CASRTGYGANVLTF. CDR3 DNA sequence: TGCGCCAGCAGAACAGGGTATGGGGCCAACGTCCTGACTTTC.

This clonotype was seen more than once but under ten times. V gene TRBV25-1 combines with J gene TRBJ2-7; D is unresolved. The CDR3 is 13 amino acids. CDR1 is MGHDK and CDR2 is SYGVNS in the germline V gene. V lost 3 bases and J lost 3, with 9 bases in between. CDR3 sequence reads: CASSERQNYEQYF. The CDR3 nucleotides read TGTGCCAGCAGTGAGCGGCAGAACTACGAGCAGTACTTC.

This chain connects TRBV7-1 to TRBJ2-1, with 9 nucleotides matching TRBD1. TRBV7-1 is given ORF status, its function remaining uncertain. The CDR3 loop spans 16 amino acids. V trimming: 3 bases; J trimming: 8 bases; junction bases outside the gene matches: 11. The DNA of the CDR3 is TGTGCCAGCAGCTCCCCGGGACAGGGCCACCTTTATGAGCAGTTCTTC. The encoded protein is CASSSPGQGHLYEQFF.

This chain connects TRBV11-2 to TRBJ2-5; 12 bases match TRBD2. The J segment lost 1 base and the V segment lost 0 bases, leaving 6 bases of the junction unmatched. Germline V gene lookup returns CDR1 SGHAT and CDR2 FQNNGV. The CDR3 runs 18 residues. In DNA form, the CDR3 reads TGTGCCAGCAGCTTAGACAGGGGACTAGCGGGCGCCCAAGAGACCCAGTACTTC. This translates into CASSLDRGLAGAQETQYF.

A few counts support this clonotype. The gene calls are TRBV28 and TRBJ2-7; D could derive from TRBD1 or TRBD2 (5 bases each). The CDR3 totals 17 residues. The V gene's germline CDR1 is MDHEN and CDR2 SYDVKM. The V gene lost 3 bases and the J gene lost 4 bases, with 22 bases spanning the gap. As DNA, the CDR3 is TGTGCCAGCAGTTTGACCCGACTCCGGGACGGTTCATACGAGCAGTACTTC. Encoded protein: CASSLTRLRDGSYEQYF.

V gene TRBV18 combines with J gene TRBJ2-7; no clear D gene. Deletions cut 2 bases from V and 6 bases from J, with 8 bases between. Germline CDR1 KGHSH, CDR2 LQKENI. The CDR3 has 12 amino acids. CDR3: CASSPNSLEQYV. The CDR3 DNA reads TGTGCCAGCTCACCAAATTCTCTCGAGCAGTACGTC.

This chain joins TRBV20-1 and TRBJ2-1; no clear D. The CDR3 contains 12 residues. Trimming stripped 6 bases from V and 5 bases from J, with 11 bases between. Per germline, CDR1 DFQATT and CDR2 SNEGSKA (reference sequence). The chain's CDR3 is CSAQRQHNEQFF. In DNA, the CDR3 is TGCAGTGCCCAAAGGCAGCACAATGAGCAGTTCTTC.

Only a few counts were recorded for this clonotype. The chain employs TRBV12-3 or TRBV12-4 and TRBJ2-7; 10 nucleotides align to TRBD1. This CDR3 comprises 15 residues. V trimming: 6 bases; J trimming: 0 bases; junction bases outside the gene matches: 5. The CDR3 region has the DNA TGTGCCAGCAGGCAGGGACAGGGGAGCTCCTACGAGCAGTACTTC. As protein: CASRQGQGSSYEQYF.

V is TRBV20-1 and J is TRBJ1-2, with D hard to call. The CDR3 is 13 amino acids. Germline loops: CDR1 DFQATT, CDR2 SNEGSKA (reference sequence). Trimming removed 6 bases from V and 3 bases from J, with 14 bases in between. This chain's CDR3 is CSASPGWDYGYTF. DNA for the CDR3: TGCAGTGCCAGTCCCGGGTGGGACTATGGCTACACCTTC.

In its sample, this clonotype was seen once. The chain recombines TRBV12-3 or TRBV12-4 with TRBJ2-6; 7 bases fit TRBD1. The CDR3 sequence is 15 residues long. The V and J ends lost 5 bases and 4 bases, in that order; junction bases with no gene match: 5. In DNA, the CDR3 is TGTGCCAGCAGTAAGAGGGGGCGCGGGGCCAACGTCCTGACTTTC. It codes for CASSKRGRGANVLTF.